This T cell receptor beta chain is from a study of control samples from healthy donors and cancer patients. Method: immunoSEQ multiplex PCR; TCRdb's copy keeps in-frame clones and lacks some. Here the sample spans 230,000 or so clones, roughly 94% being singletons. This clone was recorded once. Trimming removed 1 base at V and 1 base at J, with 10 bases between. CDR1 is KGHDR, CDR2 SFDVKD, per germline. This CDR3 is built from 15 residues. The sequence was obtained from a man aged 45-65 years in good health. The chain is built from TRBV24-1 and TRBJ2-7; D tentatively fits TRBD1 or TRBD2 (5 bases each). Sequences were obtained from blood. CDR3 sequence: CATSDFRGGSYEQYF. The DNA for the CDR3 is TGTGCCACCAGTGATTTCCGGGGCGGATCCTACGAGCAGTACTTC.